Listed below are T cell receptor beta chains from one sample, sequenced in a study of T cells in tuberculosis. The protocol was immunoSEQ multiplex PCR, while the TCRdb copy is restricted to in-frame clones and leaves out a portion. The table has around 60,000 clones, about four fifths seen once; the top ten hold about 13%. The sequenced sample consisted of CD1b-GMM tetramer-negative cells sorted from PBMCs. These receptor sequences come from an adult woman with latent tuberculosis. Each CDR3 is given without its conserved first and last residue.

>TRBV2|TRBJ2-7
ASRGQGGHYEQY
>TRBV13|TRBJ1-5
ASSLGGAFNQPQH
>TRBV7-2|TRBJ1-1
ASSRDRVEAF
>TRBV18|TRBJ1-1
ASSPGTGVTTEAF
>TRBV18|TRBJ1-1
ASSPGQGGAEAF
>TRBV6-1|TRBJ1-1
ASSPRTGRVTEAF
>TRBV6-1|TRBJ1-1
ASSEFPSTDTEAF
>TRBV7-2|TRBJ1-1
ASSPWAGGRKNTEAF
>TRBV2|TRBJ2-7
ASSPTGGAVYEQY
>TRBV2|TRBJ1-5
ASSVGGGKGEVGPQH
>TRBV6-5|TRBJ2-1
ASSLSGNSYNEQF
>TRBV6-1|TRBJ2-4
ASSELSGNQVAQAKNIQY
>TRBV5-5|-
ASSFEQGYEQY
>TRBV5-1|TRBJ2-1
ASSFKASGIDEQF
>TRBV5-1|TRBJ2-1
ASSGQGFRWNEQF
>TRBV28|TRBJ1-5
ASAVGGEKKPQH
>TRBV7-2|TRBJ2-5
ASSLGLAGLQETQY
>TRBV19|TRBJ1-2
ASSMAGFGNYGYT
>TRBV6-5|TRBJ2-1
ASSLYRDRPNNEQF
>TRBV5-1|TRBJ2-7
ASSFERTDEQY
>TRBV11-3|TRBJ1-1
ASSPSGRAVTEAF
>TRBV6-6|TRBJ1-2
ASTNRQYGYT
>TRBV29-1|TRBJ2-3
SVDSAGRLTDTQY
>TRBV29-1|TRBJ2-3
SGRDFQQY
>TRBV6-1|TRBJ1-2
ASSEGTTYGYT
>TRBV4-3|TRBJ2-5
ASSQGGLAGGHQETQY
>TRBV6-1|TRBJ1-4
ASSADGNIEKLF
>TRBV7-2|TRBJ2-5
ASSGDYLETQY
>TRBV5-5|TRBJ1-5
ASSFGVNSNQPQH
>TRBV11-2|TRBJ1-1
ASSPGTANTEAF
>TRBV7-2|TRBJ1-3
ASSPRQGSGNTIY
>TRBV2|TRBJ1-2
ASTQGANGYT
>TRBV9|TRBJ2-5
ASSPQRGNQETQY
>TRBV5-1|TRBJ1-4
ASSLGTGAEKLF
>TRBV6-1|TRBJ2-7
ASSRTDSTYEQY
>TRBV19|TRBJ2-3
ASSITRGGTDTQY
>TRBV6-6|TRBJ2-1
ASSSPSGRAIGEQF